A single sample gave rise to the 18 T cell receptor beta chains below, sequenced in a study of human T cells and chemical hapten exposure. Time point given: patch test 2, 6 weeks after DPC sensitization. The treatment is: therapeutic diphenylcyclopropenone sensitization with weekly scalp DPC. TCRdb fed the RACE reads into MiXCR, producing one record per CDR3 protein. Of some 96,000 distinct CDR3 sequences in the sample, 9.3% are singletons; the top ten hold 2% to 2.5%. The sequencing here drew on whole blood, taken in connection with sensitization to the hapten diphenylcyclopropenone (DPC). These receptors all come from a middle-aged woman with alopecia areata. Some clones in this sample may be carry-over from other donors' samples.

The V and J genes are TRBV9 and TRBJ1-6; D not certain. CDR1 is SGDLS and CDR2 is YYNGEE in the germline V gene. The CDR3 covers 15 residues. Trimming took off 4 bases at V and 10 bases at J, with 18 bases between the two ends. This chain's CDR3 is CASSSNRPEPSPLHF. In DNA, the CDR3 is TGTGCCAGCAGCTCCAACCGACCCGAACCCTCACCCCTCCACTTT.

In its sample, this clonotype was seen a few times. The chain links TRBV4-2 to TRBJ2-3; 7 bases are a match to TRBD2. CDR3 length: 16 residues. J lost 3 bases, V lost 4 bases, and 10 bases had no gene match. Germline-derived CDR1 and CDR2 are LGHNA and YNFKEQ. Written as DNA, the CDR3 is TGTGCCAGCAGCCCACTAGGGCTAGCGGTAACAGATACGCAGTATTTT. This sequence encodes CASSPLGLAVTDTQYF.

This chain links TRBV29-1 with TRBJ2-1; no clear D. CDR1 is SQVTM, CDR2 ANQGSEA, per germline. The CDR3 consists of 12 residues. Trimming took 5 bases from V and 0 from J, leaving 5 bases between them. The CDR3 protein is CSVRSSYNEQFF. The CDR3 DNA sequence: TGCAGCGTTAGGAGCTCCTACAATGAGCAGTTCTTC.

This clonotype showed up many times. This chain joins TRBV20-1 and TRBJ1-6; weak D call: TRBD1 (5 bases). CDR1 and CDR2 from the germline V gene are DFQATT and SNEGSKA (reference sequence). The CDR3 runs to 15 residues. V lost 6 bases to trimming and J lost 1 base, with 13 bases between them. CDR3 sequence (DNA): TGCAGTGCCCCCCTCGGGGGGTCCTATAATTCACCCCTCCACTTT. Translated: CSAPLGGSYNSPLHF.

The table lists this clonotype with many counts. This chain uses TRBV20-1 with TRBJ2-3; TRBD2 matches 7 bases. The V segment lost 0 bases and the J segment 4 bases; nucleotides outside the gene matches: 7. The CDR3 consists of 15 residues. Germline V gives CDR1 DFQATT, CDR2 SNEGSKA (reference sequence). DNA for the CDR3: TGCAGTGCTAGAGAATACCGACTAGCCCCAGATACGCAGTATTTT. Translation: CSAREYRLAPDTQYF.

The DNA of the CDR3 is TGTGCCAGCGGTGGCGGGAGTCCCCACAATGAGCAGTTCTTC. This gives the protein CASGGGSPHNEQFF. This rearrangement joins TRBV11-3 to TRBJ2-1; TRBD2 matches at 7 bases. Germline loops: CDR1 SGHNT, CDR2 YENEEA. V lost 8 bases, J lost 5 bases, and 9 bases stayed unmatched. The CDR3 sequence is 14 residues long.

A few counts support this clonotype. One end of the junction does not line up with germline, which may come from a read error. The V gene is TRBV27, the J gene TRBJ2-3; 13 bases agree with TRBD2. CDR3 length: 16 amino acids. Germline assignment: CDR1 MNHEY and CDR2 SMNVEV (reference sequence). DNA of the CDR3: TGTGCCAGCAATTTACTAGCGGGAGGGAGCACAGATACGCAGTATTTT. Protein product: CASNLLAGGSTDTQYF.

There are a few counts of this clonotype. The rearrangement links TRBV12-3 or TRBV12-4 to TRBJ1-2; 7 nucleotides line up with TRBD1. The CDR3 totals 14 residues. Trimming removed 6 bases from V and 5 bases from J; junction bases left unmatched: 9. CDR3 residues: CASSRDSSWYGYTF. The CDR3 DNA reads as TGTGCCAGCAGCCGGGACAGCTCTTGGTATGGCTACACCTTC.

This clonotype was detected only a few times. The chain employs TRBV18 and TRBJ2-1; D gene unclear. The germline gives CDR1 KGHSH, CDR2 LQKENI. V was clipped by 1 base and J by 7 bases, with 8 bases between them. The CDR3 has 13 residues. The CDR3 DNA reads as TGTGCCAGCTCACCACGAGCGCAGAATGAGCAGTTCTTC. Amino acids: CASSPRAQNEQFF.

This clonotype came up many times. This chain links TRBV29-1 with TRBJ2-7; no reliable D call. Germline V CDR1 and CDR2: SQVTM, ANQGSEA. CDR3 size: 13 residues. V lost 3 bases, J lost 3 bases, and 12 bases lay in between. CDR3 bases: TGCAGCGTTGAGGGTCTTCCTGACTACGAGCAGTACTTC. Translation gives CSVEGLPDYEQYF.

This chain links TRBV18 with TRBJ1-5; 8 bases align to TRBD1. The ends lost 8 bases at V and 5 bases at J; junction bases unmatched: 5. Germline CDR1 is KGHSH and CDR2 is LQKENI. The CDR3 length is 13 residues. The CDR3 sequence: CASRTGNDQPQHF. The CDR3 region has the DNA TGTGCCAGCCGGACAGGGAACGATCAGCCCCAGCATTTT.

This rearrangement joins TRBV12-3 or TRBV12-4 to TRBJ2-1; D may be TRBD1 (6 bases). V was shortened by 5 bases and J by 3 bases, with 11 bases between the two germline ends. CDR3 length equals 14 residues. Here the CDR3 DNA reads TGTGCCAGCAGTCGACCGACAGGCTACAATGAGCAGTTCTTC. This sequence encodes CASSRPTGYNEQFF.

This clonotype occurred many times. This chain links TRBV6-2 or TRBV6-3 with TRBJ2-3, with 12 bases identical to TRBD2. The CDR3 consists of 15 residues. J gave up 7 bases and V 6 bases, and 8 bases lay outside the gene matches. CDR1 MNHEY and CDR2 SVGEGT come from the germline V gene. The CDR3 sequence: CASRPSSGRAHTQYF. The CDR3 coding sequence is TGTGCCAGCAGACCGTCTAGCGGGAGGGCCCATACGCAGTATTTT.

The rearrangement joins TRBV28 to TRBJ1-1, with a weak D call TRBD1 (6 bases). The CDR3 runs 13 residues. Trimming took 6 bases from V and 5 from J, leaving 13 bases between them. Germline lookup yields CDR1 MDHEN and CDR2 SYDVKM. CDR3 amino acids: CASRSGQMTEAFF. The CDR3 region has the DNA TGTGCCAGCAGGAGTGGACAGATGACTGAAGCTTTCTTT.

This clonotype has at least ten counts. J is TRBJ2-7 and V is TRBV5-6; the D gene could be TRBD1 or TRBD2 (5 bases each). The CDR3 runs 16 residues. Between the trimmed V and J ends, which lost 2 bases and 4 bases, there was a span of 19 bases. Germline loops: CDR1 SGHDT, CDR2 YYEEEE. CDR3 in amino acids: CASSFPFTGPGYEQYF. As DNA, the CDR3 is TGTGCCAGCAGCTTTCCCTTCACGGGACCCGGGTACGAGCAGTACTTC.

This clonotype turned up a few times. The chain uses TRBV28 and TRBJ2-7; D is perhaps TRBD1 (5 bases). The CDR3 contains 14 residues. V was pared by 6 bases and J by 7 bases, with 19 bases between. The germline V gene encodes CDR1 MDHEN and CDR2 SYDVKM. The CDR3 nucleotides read TGTGCCAGCAGCCATCAGGGAAGTGGGCTTGAGCAGTACTTC. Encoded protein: CASSHQGSGLEQYF.

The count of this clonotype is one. The CDR3 DNA follows: TGTGCCAGCACCGAGGGGGGTACGGGCTACGAGCAGTACTTC. It is translated as CASTEGGTGYEQYF. The chain is built from TRBV28 and TRBJ2-7; D may match TRBD1 or TRBD2 (6 bases each). The germline CDR1 and CDR2 sequences are MDHEN and SYDVKM. The germline V and J ends were trimmed by 7 bases and 3 bases, with 16 bases remaining between them. The CDR3 is 14 amino acids.

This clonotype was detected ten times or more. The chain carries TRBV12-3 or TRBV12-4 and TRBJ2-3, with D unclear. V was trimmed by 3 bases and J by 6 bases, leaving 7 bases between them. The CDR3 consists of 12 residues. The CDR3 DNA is TGTGCCAGCAGTTTTGCCGGGGATACGCAGTATTTT. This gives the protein CASSFAGDTQYF.